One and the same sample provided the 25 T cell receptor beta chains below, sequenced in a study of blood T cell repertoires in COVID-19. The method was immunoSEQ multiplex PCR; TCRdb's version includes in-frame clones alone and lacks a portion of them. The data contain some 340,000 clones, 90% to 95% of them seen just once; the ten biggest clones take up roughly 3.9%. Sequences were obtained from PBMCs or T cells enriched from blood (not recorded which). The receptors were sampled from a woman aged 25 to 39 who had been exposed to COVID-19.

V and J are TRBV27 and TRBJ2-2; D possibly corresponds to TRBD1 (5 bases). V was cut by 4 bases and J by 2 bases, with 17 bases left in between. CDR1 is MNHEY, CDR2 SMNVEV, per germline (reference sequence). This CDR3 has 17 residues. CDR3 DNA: TGTGCCAGCAGTTCCCAGTTGGGCAGGGCCAACACCGGGGAGCTGTTTTTT. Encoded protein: CASSSQLGRANTGELFF.

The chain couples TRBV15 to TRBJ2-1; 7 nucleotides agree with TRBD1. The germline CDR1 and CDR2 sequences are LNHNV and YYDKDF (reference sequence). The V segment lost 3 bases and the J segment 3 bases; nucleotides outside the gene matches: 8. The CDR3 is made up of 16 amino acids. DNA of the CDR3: TGTGCCACCAGCAGCCGGGACAGCGGAATCTACAATGAGCAGTTCTTC. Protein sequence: CATSSRDSGIYNEQFF.

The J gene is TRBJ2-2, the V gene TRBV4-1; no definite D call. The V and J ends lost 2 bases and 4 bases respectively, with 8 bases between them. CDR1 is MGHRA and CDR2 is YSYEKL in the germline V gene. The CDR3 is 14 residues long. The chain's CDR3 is CASSQFPSTGELFF. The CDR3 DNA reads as TGCGCCAGCAGCCAATTTCCATCCACCGGGGAGCTGTTTTTT.

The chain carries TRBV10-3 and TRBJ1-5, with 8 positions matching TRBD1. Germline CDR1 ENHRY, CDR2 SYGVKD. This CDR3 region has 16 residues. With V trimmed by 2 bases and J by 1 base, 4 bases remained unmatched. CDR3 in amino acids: CAISERGQASNQPQHF. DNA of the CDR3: TGTGCCATCAGTGAGAGGGGACAGGCCAGCAATCAGCCCCAGCATTTT.

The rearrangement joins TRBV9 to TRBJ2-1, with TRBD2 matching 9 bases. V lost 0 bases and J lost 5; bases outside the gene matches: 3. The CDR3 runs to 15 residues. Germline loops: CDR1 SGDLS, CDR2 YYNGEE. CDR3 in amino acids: CASSVGLAENNEQFF. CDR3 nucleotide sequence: TGTGCCAGCAGCGTAGGACTAGCGGAAAACAATGAGCAGTTCTTC.

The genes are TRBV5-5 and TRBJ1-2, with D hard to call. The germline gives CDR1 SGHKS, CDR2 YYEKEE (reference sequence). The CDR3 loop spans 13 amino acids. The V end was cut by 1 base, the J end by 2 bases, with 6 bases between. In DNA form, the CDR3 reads TGTGCCAGCAGCTTGTCGGGGAACTATGGCTACACCTTC. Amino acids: CASSLSGNYGYTF.

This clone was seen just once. As DNA, the CDR3 is TGTGCCAGCAGCCGGACTAGCAGTTCCTACAATGAGCAGTTCTTC. Translation gives CASSRTSSSYNEQFF. The V call is TRBV7-2, the J call TRBJ2-1, with TRBD2 matching 8 bases. Trimming took 5 bases from V and 1 from J; bases not matched to a gene: 4. Germline V gives CDR1 SGHTA, CDR2 FQGNSA. CDR3 length: 15 amino acids. Filled out from reference TRBV7-2 and TRBJ2-1, the complete variable domain reads GAGVSQSPSNKVTEKGKDVELRCDPISGHTALYWYRQSLGQGLEFLIYFQGNSAPDKSGLPSDRFSAERTGGSVSTLTIQRTQQEDSAVYLCASSRTSSSYNEQFFGPGTRLTVL.

CDR3 amino acids: CASSYPLGTEAFF. The CDR3, as DNA: TGTGCCAGTAGTTACCCCCTAGGAACTGAAGCTTTCTTT. The V and J genes are TRBV19 and TRBJ1-1; D ambiguous. The CDR3 extends over 13 amino acids. The germline V gene encodes CDR1 LNHDA and CDR2 SQIVND (reference sequence). Trimming took off 5 bases at V and 5 bases at J, with 12 bases between the two ends.

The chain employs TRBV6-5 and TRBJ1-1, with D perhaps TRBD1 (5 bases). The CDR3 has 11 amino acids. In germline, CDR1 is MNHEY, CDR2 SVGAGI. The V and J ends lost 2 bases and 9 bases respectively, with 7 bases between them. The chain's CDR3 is CASSYAGQAFF. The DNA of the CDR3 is TGTGCCAGCAGTTACGCGGGGCAAGCTTTCTTT.

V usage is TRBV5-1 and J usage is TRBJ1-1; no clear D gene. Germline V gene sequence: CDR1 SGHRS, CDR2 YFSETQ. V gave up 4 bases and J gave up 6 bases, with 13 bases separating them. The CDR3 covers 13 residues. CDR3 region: CASSRGQVPEAFF. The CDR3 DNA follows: TGCGCCAGCAGCCGCGGGCAAGTCCCTGAAGCTTTCTTT.

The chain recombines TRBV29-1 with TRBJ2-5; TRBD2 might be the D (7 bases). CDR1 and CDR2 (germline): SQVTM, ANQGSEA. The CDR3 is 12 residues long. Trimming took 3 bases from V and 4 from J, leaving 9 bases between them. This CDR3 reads CSVDGGRETQYF. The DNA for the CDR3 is TGCAGCGTTGACGGGGGGCGAGAGACCCAGTACTTC.

CDR3 in DNA: TGTGCCAGCAGACCCACCCGGGACAGGGTTTATGGCTACACCTTC. Translated, it gives CASRPTRDRVYGYTF. The V gene is TRBV6-6, the J gene TRBJ1-2, with TRBD1 matching over 9 bases. J gave up 5 bases and V 6 bases, and 10 bases lay outside the gene matches. The CDR3 has 15 residues. In germline, CDR1 is MNHNY, CDR2 SVGAGI (reference sequence).

The CDR3: CAISVADSGNTIYF. In nucleotides, the CDR3 is TGTGCCATCAGTGTCGCGGACTCTGGAAACACCATATATTTT. The gene calls are TRBV10-3 and TRBJ1-3; D ambiguous. There are 14 residues in the CDR3. The V end lost 4 bases, the J end lost 0 bases, and 7 bases lay between the germline ends. Germline CDR1 and CDR2: ENHRY and SYGVKD.

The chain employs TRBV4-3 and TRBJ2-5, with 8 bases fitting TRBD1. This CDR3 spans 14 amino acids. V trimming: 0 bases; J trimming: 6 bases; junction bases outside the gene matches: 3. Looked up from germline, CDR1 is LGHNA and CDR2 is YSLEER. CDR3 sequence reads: CASSQEGQGKTQYF. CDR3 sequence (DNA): TGCGCCAGCAGCCAAGAAGGACAGGGAAAGACCCAGTACTTC.

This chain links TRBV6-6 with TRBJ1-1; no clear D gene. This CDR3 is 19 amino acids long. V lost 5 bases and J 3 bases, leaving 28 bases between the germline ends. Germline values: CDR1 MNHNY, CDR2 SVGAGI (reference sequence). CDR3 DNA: TGTGCCAGCAGTCGACGAGGGAGGGTGAGGAACAGATGGGACACTGAAGCTTTCTTT. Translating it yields CASSRRGRVRNRWDTEAFF.

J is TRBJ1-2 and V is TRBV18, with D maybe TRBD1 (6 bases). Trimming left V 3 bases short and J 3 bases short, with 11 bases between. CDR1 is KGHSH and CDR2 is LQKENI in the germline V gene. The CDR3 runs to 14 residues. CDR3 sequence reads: CASSPRGFDYGYTF. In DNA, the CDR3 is TGTGCCAGCTCACCCAGGGGCTTCGACTATGGCTACACCTTC. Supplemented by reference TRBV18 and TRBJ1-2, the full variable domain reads NAGVMQNPRHLVRRRGQEARLRCSPMKGHSHVYWYRQLPEEGLKFMVYLQKENIIDESGMPKERFSAEFPKEGPSILRIQQVVRGDSAAYFCASSPRGFDYGYTFGSGTRLTVV.

CDR3 region: CASSRTPDSNQPQHF. DNA of the CDR3: TGTGCCAGCAGCCGGACACCGGACAGCAATCAGCCCCAGCATTTT. V is TRBV3-1 (or the pseudogene TRBV3-2) and J is TRBJ1-5; TRBD1 is a possible D gene (5 bases). This CDR3 has 15 residues. Germline V gene lookup returns CDR1 LGHDT and CDR2 YNNKEL (reference sequence). Trimming removed 4 bases from V and 1 base from J, with 11 bases in between.

The CDR3 bases are TGTGCCAGCAGTTGGGACAGCCAGAGGGGGACCGGGGAGCTGTTTTTT. Its protein product is CASSWDSQRGTGELFF. This chain uses TRBV6-6 with TRBJ2-2, with 7 bases fitting TRBD1. Germline V CDR1 and CDR2: MNHNY, SVGAGI (reference sequence). Trimming cost V 4 bases and J 5 bases; bases outside gene matches: 10. This CDR3 contains 16 residues.

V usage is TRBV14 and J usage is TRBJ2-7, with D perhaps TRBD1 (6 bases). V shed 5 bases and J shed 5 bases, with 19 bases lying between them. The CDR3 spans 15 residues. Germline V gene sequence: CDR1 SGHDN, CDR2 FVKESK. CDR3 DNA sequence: TGTGCCAGCAGCGCCCTGACAGGAGTGCTGAACGAGCAGTACTTC. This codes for CASSALTGVLNEQYF.

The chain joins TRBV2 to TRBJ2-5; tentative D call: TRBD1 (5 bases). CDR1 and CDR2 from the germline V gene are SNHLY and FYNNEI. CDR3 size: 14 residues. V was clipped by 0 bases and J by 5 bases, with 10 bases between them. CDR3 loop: CASSEAVRAETQYF. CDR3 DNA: TGTGCCAGCAGTGAAGCGGTCAGGGCGGAGACCCAGTACTTC.

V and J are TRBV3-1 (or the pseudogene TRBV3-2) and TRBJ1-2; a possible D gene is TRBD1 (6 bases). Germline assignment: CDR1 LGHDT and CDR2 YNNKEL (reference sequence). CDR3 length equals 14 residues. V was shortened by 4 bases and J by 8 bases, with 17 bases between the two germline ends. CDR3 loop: CASSLLGHHSGYTF. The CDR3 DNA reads TGTGCCAGCAGCCTCTTGGGACACCACTCGGGCTACACCTTC.

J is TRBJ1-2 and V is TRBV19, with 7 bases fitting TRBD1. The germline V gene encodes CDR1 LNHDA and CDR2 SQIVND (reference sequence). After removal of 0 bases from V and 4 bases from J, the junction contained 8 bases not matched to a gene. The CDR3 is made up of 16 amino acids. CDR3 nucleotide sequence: TGTGCCAGTAGTATAGATGGGCGGGGACAGATCTATGGCTACACCTTC. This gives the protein CASSIDGRGQIYGYTF.

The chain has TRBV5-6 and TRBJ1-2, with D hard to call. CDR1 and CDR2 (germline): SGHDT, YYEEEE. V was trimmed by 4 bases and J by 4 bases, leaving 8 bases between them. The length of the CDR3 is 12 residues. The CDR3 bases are TGTGCCAGCAGCCTCCTCGTCTATGGCTACACCTTC. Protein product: CASSLLVYGYTF.

In DNA form, the CDR3 reads TGTGCCAGCAGCGTGGGCTCAGGGGAGAATAATTCACCCCTCCACTTT. Translated: CASSVGSGENNSPLHF. The chain has TRBV9 and TRBJ1-6, with TRBD1 as a possible D gene (6 bases). Germline CDR1 SGDLS, CDR2 YYNGEE. V was shortened by 2 bases and J by 5 bases, with 14 bases between the two germline ends. The CDR3 extends over 16 amino acids.

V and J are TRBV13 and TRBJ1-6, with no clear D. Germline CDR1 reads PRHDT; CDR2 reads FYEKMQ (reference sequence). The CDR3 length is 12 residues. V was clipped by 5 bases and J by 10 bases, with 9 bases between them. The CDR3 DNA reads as TGTGCCAGCAGCAATACCGGGTCACCCCTCCACTTT. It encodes CASSNTGSPLHF.